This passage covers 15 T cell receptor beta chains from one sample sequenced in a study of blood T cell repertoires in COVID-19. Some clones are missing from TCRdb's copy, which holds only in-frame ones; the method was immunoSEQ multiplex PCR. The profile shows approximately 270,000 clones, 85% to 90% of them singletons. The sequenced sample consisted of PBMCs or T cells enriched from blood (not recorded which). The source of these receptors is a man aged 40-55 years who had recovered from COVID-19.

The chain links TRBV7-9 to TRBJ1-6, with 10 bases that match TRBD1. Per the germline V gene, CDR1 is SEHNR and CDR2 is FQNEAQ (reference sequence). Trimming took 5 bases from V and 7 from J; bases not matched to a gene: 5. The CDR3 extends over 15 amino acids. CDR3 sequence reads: CASSPRQGANSPLHF. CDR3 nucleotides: TGTGCCAGCAGCCCGAGACAGGGGGCCAATTCACCCCTCCACTTT.

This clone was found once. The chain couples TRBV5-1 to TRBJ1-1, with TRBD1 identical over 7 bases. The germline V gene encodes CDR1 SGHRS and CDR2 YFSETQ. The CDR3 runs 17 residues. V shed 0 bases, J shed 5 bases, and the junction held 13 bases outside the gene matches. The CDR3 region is CASSLVGQGVLGTEAFF. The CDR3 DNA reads TGCGCCAGCAGCTTGGTTGGTCAGGGGGTCTTGGGAACTGAAGCTTTCTTT.

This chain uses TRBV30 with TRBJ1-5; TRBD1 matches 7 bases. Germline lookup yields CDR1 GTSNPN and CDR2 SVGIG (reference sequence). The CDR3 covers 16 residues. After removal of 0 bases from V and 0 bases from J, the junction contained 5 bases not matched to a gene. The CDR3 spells CAWSVQGKDSNQPQHF. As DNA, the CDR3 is TGTGCCTGGAGTGTACAGGGGAAGGATAGCAATCAGCCCCAGCATTTT.

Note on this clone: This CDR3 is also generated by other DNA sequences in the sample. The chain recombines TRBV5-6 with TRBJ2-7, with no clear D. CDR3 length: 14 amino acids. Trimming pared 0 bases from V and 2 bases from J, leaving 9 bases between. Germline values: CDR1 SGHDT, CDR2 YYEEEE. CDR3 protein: CASSLVGSPYEQYF. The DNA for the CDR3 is TGTGCCAGCAGCTTGGTGGGCAGCCCCTACGAGCAGTACTTC.

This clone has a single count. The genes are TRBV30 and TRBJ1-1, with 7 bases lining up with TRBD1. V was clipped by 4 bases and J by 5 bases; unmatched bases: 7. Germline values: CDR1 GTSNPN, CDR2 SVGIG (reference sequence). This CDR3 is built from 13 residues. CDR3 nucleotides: TGTGCCTGGACACGACAGGGAGGAACTGAAGCTTTCTTT. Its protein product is CAWTRQGGTEAFF.

The CDR3: CSVRRLGLAATYEQYF. CDR3 DNA sequence: TGCAGCGTCAGGCGACTGGGACTAGCGGCGACATACGAGCAGTACTTC. V usage is TRBV29-1 and J usage is TRBJ2-7; 11 bases map to TRBD2. CDR1 and CDR2 (germline): SQVTM, ANQGSEA. With V trimmed by 6 bases and J by 4 bases, 14 bases remained unmatched. The length of the CDR3 is 16 residues.

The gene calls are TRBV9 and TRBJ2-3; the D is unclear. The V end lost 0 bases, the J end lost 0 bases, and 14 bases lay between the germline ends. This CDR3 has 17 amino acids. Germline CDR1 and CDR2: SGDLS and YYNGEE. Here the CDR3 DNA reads TGTGCCAGCAGCGTAGCTTTGAGTCTTAGTAGCACAGATACGCAGTATTTT. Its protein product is CASSVALSLSSTDTQYF.

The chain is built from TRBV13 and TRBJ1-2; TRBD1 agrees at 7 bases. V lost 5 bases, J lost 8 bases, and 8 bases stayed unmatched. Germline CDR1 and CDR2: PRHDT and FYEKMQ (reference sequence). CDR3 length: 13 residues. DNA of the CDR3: TGTGCCAGCAGCCTTGACAGGGTTCGGGGCTACACCTTC. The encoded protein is CASSLDRVRGYTF.

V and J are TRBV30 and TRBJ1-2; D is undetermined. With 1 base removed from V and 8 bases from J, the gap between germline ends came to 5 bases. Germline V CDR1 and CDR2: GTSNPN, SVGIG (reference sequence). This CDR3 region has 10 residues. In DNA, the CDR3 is TGTGCCTGGAGTGGTGGCGGCTACACCTTC. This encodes CAWSGGGYTF.

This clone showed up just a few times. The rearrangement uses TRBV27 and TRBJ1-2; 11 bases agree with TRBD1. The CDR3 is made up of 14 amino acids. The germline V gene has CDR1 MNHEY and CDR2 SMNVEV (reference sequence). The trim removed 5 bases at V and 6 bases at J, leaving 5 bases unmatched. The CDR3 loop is CASSLRTGGNGYTF. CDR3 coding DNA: TGTGCCAGCAGTCTACGGACAGGGGGCAATGGCTACACCTTC.

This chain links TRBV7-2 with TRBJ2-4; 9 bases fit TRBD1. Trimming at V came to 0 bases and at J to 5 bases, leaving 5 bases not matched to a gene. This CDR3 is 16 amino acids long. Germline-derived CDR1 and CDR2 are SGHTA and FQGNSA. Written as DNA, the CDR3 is TGTGCCAGCAGCTTAGCCCCACAGGGGGCAGAAAACATTCAGTACTTC. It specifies CASSLAPQGAENIQYF.

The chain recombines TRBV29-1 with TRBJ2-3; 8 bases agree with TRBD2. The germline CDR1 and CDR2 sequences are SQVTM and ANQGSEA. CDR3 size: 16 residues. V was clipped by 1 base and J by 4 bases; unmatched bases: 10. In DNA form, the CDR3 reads TGCAGCGTTGAAGGGGCGGGAGCGGGAGTGCCAGATACGCAGTATTTT. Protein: CSVEGAGAGVPDTQYF.

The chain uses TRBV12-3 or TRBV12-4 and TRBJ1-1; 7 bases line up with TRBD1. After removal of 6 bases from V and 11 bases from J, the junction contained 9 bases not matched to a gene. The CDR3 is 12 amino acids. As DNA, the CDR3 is TGTGCCAGCAGGCGATACAGGGGAGCGGCTTTCTTT. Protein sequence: CASRRYRGAAFF.

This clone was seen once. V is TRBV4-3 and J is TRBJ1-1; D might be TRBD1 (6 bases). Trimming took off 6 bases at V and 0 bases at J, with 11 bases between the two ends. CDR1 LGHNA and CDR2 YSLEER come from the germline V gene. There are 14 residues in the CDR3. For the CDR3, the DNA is TGCGCCAGCAGTCAGGGACACATGAACACTGAAGCTTTCTTT. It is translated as CASSQGHMNTEAFF.

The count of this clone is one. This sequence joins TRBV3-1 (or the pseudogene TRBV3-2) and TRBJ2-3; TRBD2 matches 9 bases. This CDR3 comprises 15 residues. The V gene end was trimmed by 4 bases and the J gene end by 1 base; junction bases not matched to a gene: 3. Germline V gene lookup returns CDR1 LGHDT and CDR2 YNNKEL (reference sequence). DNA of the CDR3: TGTGCCAGCAGCCTAGCGGGAGCGCGCACAGATACGCAGTATTTT. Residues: CASSLAGARTDTQYF.